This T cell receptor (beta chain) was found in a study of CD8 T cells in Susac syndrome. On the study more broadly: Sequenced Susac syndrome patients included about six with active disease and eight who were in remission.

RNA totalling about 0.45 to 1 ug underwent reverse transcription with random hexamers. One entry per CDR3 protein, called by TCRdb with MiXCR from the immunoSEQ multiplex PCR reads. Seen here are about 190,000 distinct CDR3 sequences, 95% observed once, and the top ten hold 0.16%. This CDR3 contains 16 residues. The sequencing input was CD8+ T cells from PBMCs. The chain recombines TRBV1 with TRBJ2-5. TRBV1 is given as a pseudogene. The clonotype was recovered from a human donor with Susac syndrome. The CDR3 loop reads CTSSQGLIANQETQYF. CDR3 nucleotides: TGCACCAGCAGCCAAGGTCTTATAGCCAATCAAGAGACCCAGTACTTC.